The sequence of this TCR beta chain was determined in a study of CD8 T cell repertoires and HIV-1 epitope variants. For the study at large: Equal numbers of autologous T cell-negative cells presented antigen to enriched T cells.

This clone was detected a few times. Its specificity is unknown. Sequencing of TCR beta CDR3 used immunoSEQ survey depth. Data came from immunoSEQ multiplex PCR; TCRdb stores just in-frame clones and leaves some out. The top ten clones hold roughly 42% of a sample with several thousand clones, under 75% of them seen once. The germline V gene has CDR1 MNHEY and CDR2 SVGAGI. The CDR3 runs to 14 residues. V dropped 6 bases and J dropped 3; count of bases not matched to a gene: 8. V is TRBV6-5 and J is TRBJ2-7, with 7 nucleotides matching TRBD1. The specimen sequenced was cultured CD8+ T cells derived from PBMCs. This clonotype was obtained from a male donor with HIV. DNA for the CDR3: TGTGCCAGCAGCCTCGTGAGGGACAGCTACGAGCAGTACTTC. Translation gives CASSLVRDSYEQYF.